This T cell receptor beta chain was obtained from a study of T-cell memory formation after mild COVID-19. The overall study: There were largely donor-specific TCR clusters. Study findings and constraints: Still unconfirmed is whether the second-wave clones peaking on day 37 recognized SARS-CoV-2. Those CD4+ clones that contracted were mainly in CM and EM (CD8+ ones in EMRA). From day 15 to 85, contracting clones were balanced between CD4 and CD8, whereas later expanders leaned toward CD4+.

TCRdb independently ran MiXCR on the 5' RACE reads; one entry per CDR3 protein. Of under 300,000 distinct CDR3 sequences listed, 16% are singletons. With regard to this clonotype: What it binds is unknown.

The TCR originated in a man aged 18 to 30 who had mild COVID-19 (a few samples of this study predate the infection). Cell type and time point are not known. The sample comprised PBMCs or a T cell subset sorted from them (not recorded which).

CDR3 loop: CASSLSDGGDTQYF. The CDR3 DNA reads as TGTGCCAGCAGCCTGTCTGACGGGGGCGATACGCAGTATTTT. This chain connects TRBV7-2 to TRBJ2-3, with D possibly called TRBD1 or TRBD2 (6 bases each). The CDR3 length is 14 residues. The V end lost 5 bases, the J end lost 6 bases, and 15 bases lay between the germline ends. Germline assignment: CDR1 SGHTA and CDR2 FQGNSA. Drawing the rest from reference TRBV7-2 and TRBJ2-3, the complete variable domain is GAGVSQSPSNKVTEKGKDVELRCDPISGHTALYWYRQSLGQGLEFLIYFQGNSAPDKSGLPSDRFSAERTGGSVSTLTIQRTQQEDSAVYLCASSLSDGGDTQYFGPGTRLTVL.